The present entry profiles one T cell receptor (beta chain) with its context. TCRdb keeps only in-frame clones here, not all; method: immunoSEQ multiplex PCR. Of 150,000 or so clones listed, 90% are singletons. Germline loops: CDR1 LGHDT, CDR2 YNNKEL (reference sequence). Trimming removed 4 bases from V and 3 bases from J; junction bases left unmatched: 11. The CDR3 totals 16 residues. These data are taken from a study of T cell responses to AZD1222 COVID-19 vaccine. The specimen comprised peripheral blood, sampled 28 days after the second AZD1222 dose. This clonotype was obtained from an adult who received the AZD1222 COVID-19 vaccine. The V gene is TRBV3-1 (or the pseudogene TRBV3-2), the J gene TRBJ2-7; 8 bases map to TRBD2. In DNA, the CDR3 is TGTGCCAGCAGCCCGGGAGGGACTAGGGGACTCTACGAGCAGTACTTC. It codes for CASSPGGTRGLYEQYF.